This TCR beta chain was found in a study of beta chain features in type 1 diabetes. With 1 base removed from V and 1 base from J, the gap between germline ends came to 13 bases. This CDR3 has 16 amino acids. CDR1 and CDR2 (germline): SGHDT, YYEEEE. What was sequenced were expressed TCRB transcripts, since all of the isolated RNA had been reverse transcribed. The assay was immunoSEQ multiplex PCR, and TCRdb's table has in-frame clones only and misses some. Of almost 350,000 clones in the sample, 7% to 9% were seen once. Overall study findings and caveats: Patients with type 1 diabetes carried fewer insertions and had more deletions at their VDJ junctions.

For this clone: As yet, its antigen is unknown.

The sequenced sample was central memory CD4+ T cells from blood. This TCR was recovered from a woman younger than 30 in good health. This chain joins TRBV5-6 and TRBJ2-3; weak D call: TRBD1 (6 bases). The DNA for the CDR3 is TGTGCCAGCAGCTTGCTTTGGGGGCAGGGCACAGATACGCAGTATTTT. It specifies CASSLLWGQGTDTQYF.